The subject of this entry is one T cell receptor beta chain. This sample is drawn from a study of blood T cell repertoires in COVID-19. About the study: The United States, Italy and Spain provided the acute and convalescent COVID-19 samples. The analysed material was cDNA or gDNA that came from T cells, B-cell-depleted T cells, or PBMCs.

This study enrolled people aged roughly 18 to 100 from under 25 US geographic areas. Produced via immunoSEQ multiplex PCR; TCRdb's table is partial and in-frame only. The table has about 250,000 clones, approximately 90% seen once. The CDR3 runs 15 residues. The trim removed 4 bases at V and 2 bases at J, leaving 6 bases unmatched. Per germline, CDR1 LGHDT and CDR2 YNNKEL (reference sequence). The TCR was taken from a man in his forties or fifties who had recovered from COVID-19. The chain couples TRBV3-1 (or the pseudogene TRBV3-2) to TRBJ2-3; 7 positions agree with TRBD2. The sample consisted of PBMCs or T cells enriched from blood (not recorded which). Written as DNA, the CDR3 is TGTGCCAGCAGCCCGGGACTACAGATCACAGATACGCAGTATTTT. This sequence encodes CASSPGLQITDTQYF.